This T cell receptor beta chain was found in a study of blood T cell repertoires in COVID-19. As for the study in general: The study drew acute and convalescent COVID-19 samples from the United States, Italy and Spain. The cDNA or gDNA used as material had been derived from T cells, B-cell-depleted T cells, or PBMCs.

In the authors' workflow: Researchers report that nucleated cell counts were estimated from reference gene primer amplification. The data were produced by immunoSEQ multiplex PCR, yet TCRdb's version contains in-frame clones alone and is incomplete. The D gene and trimming were derived from the DNA, and the V and J assignments and clone size from that table. The sample lists about 99,000 clones; 84% were seen once. CDR3 length: 15 residues. V gave up 6 bases and J gave up 4 bases; unmatched junction bases: 9. The germline V gene has CDR1 KGHDR and CDR2 SFDVKD. This receptor was identified in an older man with active or convalescent COVID-19. V usage is TRBV24-1 and J usage is TRBJ2-3; 7 bases are a match to TRBD2. The sample comprised peripheral blood. CDR3 sequence: CATSPLVGGADTQYF. The CDR3 coding sequence is TGTGCCACCAGTCCGCTAGTGGGGGGGGCAGATACGCAGTATTTT.